This is a list of T cell receptor beta chains from one sample in a study of spatial heterogeneity in lung cancer. Each CDR3 protein is one row after TCRdb ran MiXCR on the 5' RACE reads. The table lists about 20,000 distinct CDR3 sequences, about 16% of them singletons. The material was lung tumor tissue, obtained at surgery. Receptors originate from a female donor with early-stage non-small cell lung cancer. The CDR3 runs from the conserved cysteine through the conserved F or W. A D gene is named only where the DNA matches it firmly. Part of the rows lack a size; the others show once, few, many or a class for expanded clones.

cdr3_length d_call j_call v_call clone_size cdr3_aa cdr3_nt
16 TRBD2 TRBJ2-3 TRBV24-1 . CATSGSTSGDTDTQYF TGTGCCACCAGTGGCTCGACTAGCGGCGACACAGATACGCAGTATTTT
13 . TRBJ2-1 TRBV5-1 . CASSFDYRNEQFF TGCGCCAGCAGCTTTGACTACCGCAATGAGCAGTTCTTC
13 . TRBJ2-1 TRBV4-2 many CASSRKRSNEQFF TGTGCCAGCAGTCGTAAGAGGTCCAATGAGCAGTTCTTC
14 . TRBJ2-1 TRBV12-3/TRBV12-4 many CASSLLSGSNEQFF TGTGCCAGCAGTTTACTCTCGGGGTCCAATGAGCAGTTCTTC
13 . TRBJ2-6 TRBV7-3 many CASRSSGANVLTF TGTGCCAGCAGGTCATCTGGGGCCAACGTCCTGACTTTC
14 . TRBJ2-7 TRBV13 many CASSRPIQGREQYF TGTGCCAGCAGCCGGCCAATCCAGGGACGGGAGCAGTACTTC
13 . TRBJ2-1 TRBV15 medium-sized CATSSPDVHEQFF TGTGCCACCAGCTCTCCTGACGTCCATGAGCAGTTCTTC
17 TRBD2 TRBJ2-5 TRBV27 many CASSLSSGTTRGETQYF TGTGCCAGCAGTTTATCTAGCGGGACCACCAGGGGCGAGACCCAGTACTTC
14 . TRBJ2-1 TRBV2 few CASTYGGQYNEQFF TGTGCCAGCACCTACGGGGGCCAATACAATGAGCAGTTCTTC
12 . TRBJ1-1 TRBV4-2 medium-sized CASSQPTAEAFF TGTGCCAGCAGCCAACCGACAGCCGAAGCTTTCTTT
12 . TRBJ2-5 TRBV20-1 many CSASWPQETQYF TGCAGTGCTAGTTGGCCACAAGAGACCCAGTACTTC
14 . TRBJ2-3 TRBV28 . CASSPRSYGDTQYF TGTGCCAGCAGCCCCCGCAGTTACGGAGATACGCAGTATTTT
14 . TRBJ2-4 TRBV29-1 . CSVFIGSGEGIQYF TGCAGCGTTTTTATAGGGTCGGGCGAAGGCATTCAGTACTTC
14 TRBD1 TRBJ2-7 TRBV29-1 medium-sized CSVIIRDRGYEQYF TGCAGCGTAATTATCCGGGACAGGGGCTACGAGCAGTACTTC
13 . TRBJ2-7 TRBV5-6 many CASSFGLGYEQYF TGTGCCAGCAGCTTTGGTCTGGGCTACGAGCAGTACTTC
15 TRBD2 TRBJ2-1 TRBV7-8 many CASRGGSRAGNEQFF TGTGCCAGCCGGGGGGGATCCAGGGCGGGAAATGAGCAGTTCTTC
12 TRBD2 TRBJ2-1 TRBV29-1 . CSVSRTSNEQFF TGCAGCGTTTCCCGGACTAGCAATGAGCAGTTCTTC
17 TRBD2 TRBJ2-3 TRBV6-6 many CASSYPGFAGAPDTQYF TGTGCCAGCAGTTACCCCGGATTCGCGGGAGCCCCAGATACGCAGTATTTT
18 . TRBJ2-7 TRBV18 . CASSQTGTAGFSSYEQYF TGTGCCAGCTCACAAACAGGGACAGCGGGATTCAGCTCCTACGAGCAGTACTTC
14 . TRBJ2-7 TRBV27 many CASSMTVFPYEQYF TGTGCCAGCAGTATGACAGTTTTTCCCTACGAGCAGTACTTC
15 TRBD2 TRBJ2-1 TRBV6-1 few CASSETGLVTHEQFF TGTGCCAGCAGTGAAACGGGACTAGTAACGCATGAGCAGTTCTTC
16 TRBD2 TRBJ2-1 TRBV27 many CASLGGGNVAYNEQFF TGTGCCAGCCTGGGGGGGGGGAATGTAGCCTACAATGAGCAGTTCTTC
13 . TRBJ2-7 TRBV2 . CASSGGLGYEQYF TGTGCCAGCAGTGGAGGGCTGGGTTACGAGCAGTACTTC
15 TRBD1 TRBJ2-7 TRBV5-5 . CASSLSWTGIYEQYF TGTGCCAGCAGCTTGTCCTGGACAGGGATCTACGAGCAGTACTTC
16 TRBD1 TRBJ2-5 TRBV28 many CASSSPERTGKETQYF TGTGCCAGCAGTTCTCCTGAGAGGACAGGGAAAGAGACCCAGTACTTC
18 TRBD2 TRBJ2-3 TRBV5-1 . CASSLEPAGLRATDTQYF TGCGCCAGCAGCTTGGAGCCAGCGGGGTTAAGGGCGACAGATACGCAGTATTTT
15 . TRBJ2-1 TRBV24-1 . CATSDSGNLGNEQFF TGTGCCACCAGTGATTCAGGGAATCTGGGAAATGAGCAGTTCTTC
16 TRBD2 TRBJ2-1 TRBV14 . CASSQRRTSGSNEQFF TGTGCCAGCAGCCAGAGGCGGACTAGCGGGAGCAATGAGCAGTTCTTC